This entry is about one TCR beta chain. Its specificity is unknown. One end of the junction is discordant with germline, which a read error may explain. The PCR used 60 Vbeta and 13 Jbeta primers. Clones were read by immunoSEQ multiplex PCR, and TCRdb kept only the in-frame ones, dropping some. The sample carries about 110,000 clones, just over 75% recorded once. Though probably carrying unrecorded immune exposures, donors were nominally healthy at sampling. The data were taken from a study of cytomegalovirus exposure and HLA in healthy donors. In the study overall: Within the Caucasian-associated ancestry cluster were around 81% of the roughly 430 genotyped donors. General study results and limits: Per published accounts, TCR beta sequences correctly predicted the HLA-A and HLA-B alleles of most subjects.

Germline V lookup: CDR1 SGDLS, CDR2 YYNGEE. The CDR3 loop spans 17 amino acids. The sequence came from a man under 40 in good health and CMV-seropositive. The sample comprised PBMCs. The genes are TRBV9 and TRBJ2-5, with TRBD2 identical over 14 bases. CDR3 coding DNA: TGTGCCAGCAACGTAGGACTAGCGGGGGGCAACCAAGAGACCCAGTACTTC. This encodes CASNVGLAGGNQETQYF.